Presented here are 13 T cell receptor beta chains from one specimen sequenced in a study of cytotoxic CD8 clonotypes in ibrutinib-treated CLL. Data came from immunoSEQ multiplex PCR; TCRdb stores just in-frame clones and leaves some out. Of 110,000 to 150,000 clones listed, 70% to 80% are singletons. The sequencing here drew on PBMCs, taken after 24 months of ibrutinib treatment. Receptor source: a human donor with chronic lymphocytic leukemia.

J is TRBJ2-4 and V is TRBV18, with 11 bases fitting TRBD2. This CDR3 has 16 residues. Germline assignment: CDR1 KGHSH and CDR2 LQKENI. V dropped 3 bases and J dropped 7; count of bases not matched to a gene: 8. The CDR3 sequence: CASSPTSGGAGNIQYF. In DNA, the CDR3 is TGTGCCAGCTCACCCACTAGCGGGGGAGCCGGGAACATTCAGTACTTC.

This rearrangement joins TRBV19 to TRBJ1-5; D call uncertain. Trimming left V 5 bases short and J 5 bases short, with 16 bases between. CDR3 length: 15 residues. Germline CDR1 and CDR2: LNHDA and SQIVND (reference sequence). The CDR3: CASSPGGSVYQPQHF. The CDR3 bases are TGTGCCAGTAGTCCCGGAGGGTCGGTCTATCAGCCCCAGCATTTT.

The V gene is TRBV5-6, the J gene TRBJ1-4; TRBD1 matches 7 bases. Germline CDR1 is SGHDT and CDR2 is YYEEEE. The junction had 9 bases not matched to a gene; V was cut back by 5 bases and J by 5 bases. This CDR3 has 15 amino acids. The CDR3: CASSALGQINEKLFF. For the CDR3, the DNA is TGTGCCAGCAGTGCTTTGGGACAGATAAATGAAAAACTGTTTTTT.

CDR3 loop: CAQAPDRGGEQYF. The CDR3 coding sequence is TGTGCCCAAGCCCCGGACAGGGGTGGTGAGCAGTACTTC. The chain links TRBV10-3 to TRBJ2-7, with 9 nucleotides matching TRBD1. CDR3 length: 13 residues. Trimming at V came to 11 bases and at J to 7 bases, leaving 12 bases not matched to a gene. Per the germline V gene, CDR1 is ENHRY and CDR2 is SYGVKD.

This chain connects TRBV5-1 to TRBJ2-3; possible D gene TRBD2, 5 bases. V gave up 4 bases and J gave up 1 base, with 7 bases separating them. Germline CDR1 and CDR2: SGHRS and YFSETQ. The CDR3 is 13 amino acids. The CDR3: CASSRERTDTQYF. The DNA for the CDR3 is TGCGCCAGCAGCCGGGAACGCACAGATACGCAGTATTTT.

This clone was counted once. The chain joins TRBV5-1 to TRBJ1-1, with 7 positions matching TRBD1. Losses at the gene ends were 2 bases for V and 0 bases for J; bases not matched to a gene: 1. The germline CDR1 and CDR2 sequences are SGHRS and YFSETQ. This CDR3 has 14 residues. The CDR3 DNA reads TGCGCCAGCAGCTTCGGACAGGTGAACACTGAAGCTTTCTTT. This translates into CASSFGQVNTEAFF.

V and J are TRBV27 and TRBJ2-5, with TRBD1 as a possible D gene (6 bases). Germline CDR1 reads MNHEY; CDR2 reads SMNVEV (reference sequence). V lost 4 bases and J 5 bases, leaving 8 bases between the germline ends. The CDR3 is made up of 12 amino acids. The CDR3 sequence: CASSSQGETQYF. The CDR3 DNA follows: TGTGCCAGCAGTTCCCAGGGGGAGACCCAGTACTTC.

This clone occurred a few times. The chain joins TRBV10-3 to TRBJ1-5, with 8 bases identical to TRBD1. CDR1 and CDR2 from the germline V gene are ENHRY and SYGVKD. This CDR3 region has 13 residues. The V segment lost 11 bases and the J segment 2 bases; nucleotides outside the gene matches: 5. The CDR3, as DNA: TGTGCCGCCCGGGGACAGGGCAATCAGCCCCAGCATTTT. Encoded protein: CAARGQGNQPQHF.

V gene TRBV7-2 combines with J gene TRBJ2-7, with D possibly called TRBD1 or TRBD2 (5 bases each). The V gene lost 5 bases and the J gene lost 2 bases, with 13 bases spanning the gap. The CDR3 consists of 14 residues. CDR1 is SGHTA, CDR2 FQGNSA, per germline. The CDR3: CASSPRPGPYEQYF. The DNA of the CDR3 is TGTGCCAGCAGCCCCCGGCCGGGACCCTACGAGCAGTACTTC.

The chain couples TRBV5-1 to TRBJ2-1; no definite D call. V gave up 1 base and J gave up 9 bases, with 5 bases separating them. This CDR3 comprises 11 residues. The V gene's germline CDR1 is SGHRS and CDR2 YFSETQ. CDR3 bases: TGCGCCAGCAGCTTGTTTGGTGAGCAGTTCTTC. Translation gives CASSLFGEQFF.

The chain has TRBV28 and TRBJ2-1; D is perhaps TRBD2 (5 bases). Between the trimmed V and J ends, which lost 5 bases and 6 bases, there was a span of 17 bases. The CDR3 has 15 amino acids. From germline, CDR1 is MDHEN and CDR2 SYDVKM. For the CDR3, the DNA is TGTGCCAGCAGTCAGTCTCGCCCGAGGGCCAATGAGCAGTTCTTC. Its translation: CASSQSRPRANEQFF.

The J gene is TRBJ2-5, the V gene TRBV13, with 12 bases lining up with TRBD1. This CDR3 is built from 16 residues. The junction had 7 bases not matched to a gene; V was cut back by 3 bases and J by 5 bases. CDR1 PRHDT and CDR2 FYEKMQ come from the germline V gene (reference sequence). DNA of the CDR3: TGTGCCAGCAGCTTTTCGGGACAGGGGGCCTGGGAGACCCAGTACTTC. Its translation is CASSFSGQGAWETQYF. The full variable domain, in which reference TRBV13 and TRBJ2-5 provide the parts outside the CDR3, is AAGVIQSPRHLIKEKRETATLKCYPIPRHDTVYWYQQGPGQDPQFLISFYEKMQSDKGSIPDRFSAQQFSDYHSELNMSSLELGDSALYFCASSFSGQGAWETQYFGPGTRLLVL.

This clone was seen a handful of times. The rearrangement joins TRBV12-2 to TRBJ1-5. TRBV12-2 is a known pseudogene. CDR3 size: 15 residues. CDR3 coding DNA: TGTGCAAGTCGCCACGCCCCGGGGGCCTGGCAGCCCCAGCATTTT. Protein sequence: CASRHAPGAWQPQHF.